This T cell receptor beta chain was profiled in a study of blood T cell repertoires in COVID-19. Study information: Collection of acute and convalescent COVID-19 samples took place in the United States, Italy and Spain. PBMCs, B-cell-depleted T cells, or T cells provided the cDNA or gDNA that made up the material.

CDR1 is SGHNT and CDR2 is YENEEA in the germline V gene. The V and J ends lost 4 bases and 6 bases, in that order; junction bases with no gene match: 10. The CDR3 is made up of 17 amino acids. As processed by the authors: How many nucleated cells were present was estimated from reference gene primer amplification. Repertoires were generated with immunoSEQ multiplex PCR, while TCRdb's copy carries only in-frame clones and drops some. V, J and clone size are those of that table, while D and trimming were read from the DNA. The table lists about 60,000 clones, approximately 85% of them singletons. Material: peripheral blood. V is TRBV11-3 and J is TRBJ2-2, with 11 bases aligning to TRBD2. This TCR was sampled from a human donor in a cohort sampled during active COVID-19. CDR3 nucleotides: TGTGCCAGCAGCTCCCCCCAACTAGCGGGAGAGGCCGGGGAGCTGTTTTTT. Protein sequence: CASSSPQLAGEAGELFF.